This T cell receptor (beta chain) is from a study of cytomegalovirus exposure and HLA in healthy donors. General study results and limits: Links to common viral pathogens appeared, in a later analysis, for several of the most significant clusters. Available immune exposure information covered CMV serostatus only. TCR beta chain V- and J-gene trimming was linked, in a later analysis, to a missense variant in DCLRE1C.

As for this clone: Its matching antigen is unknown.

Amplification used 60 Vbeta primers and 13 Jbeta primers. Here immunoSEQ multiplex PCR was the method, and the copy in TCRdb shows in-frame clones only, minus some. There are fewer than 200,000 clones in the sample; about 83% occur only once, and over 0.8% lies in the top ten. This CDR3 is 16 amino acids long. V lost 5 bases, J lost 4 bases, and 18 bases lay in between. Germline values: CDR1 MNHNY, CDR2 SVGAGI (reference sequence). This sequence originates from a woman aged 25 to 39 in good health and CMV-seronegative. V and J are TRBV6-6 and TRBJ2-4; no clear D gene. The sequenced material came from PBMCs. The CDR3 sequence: CASSRDLGLIKNIQYF. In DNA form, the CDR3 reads TGTGCCAGCAGTCGAGACCTGGGCCTGATAAAAAACATTCAGTACTTC.